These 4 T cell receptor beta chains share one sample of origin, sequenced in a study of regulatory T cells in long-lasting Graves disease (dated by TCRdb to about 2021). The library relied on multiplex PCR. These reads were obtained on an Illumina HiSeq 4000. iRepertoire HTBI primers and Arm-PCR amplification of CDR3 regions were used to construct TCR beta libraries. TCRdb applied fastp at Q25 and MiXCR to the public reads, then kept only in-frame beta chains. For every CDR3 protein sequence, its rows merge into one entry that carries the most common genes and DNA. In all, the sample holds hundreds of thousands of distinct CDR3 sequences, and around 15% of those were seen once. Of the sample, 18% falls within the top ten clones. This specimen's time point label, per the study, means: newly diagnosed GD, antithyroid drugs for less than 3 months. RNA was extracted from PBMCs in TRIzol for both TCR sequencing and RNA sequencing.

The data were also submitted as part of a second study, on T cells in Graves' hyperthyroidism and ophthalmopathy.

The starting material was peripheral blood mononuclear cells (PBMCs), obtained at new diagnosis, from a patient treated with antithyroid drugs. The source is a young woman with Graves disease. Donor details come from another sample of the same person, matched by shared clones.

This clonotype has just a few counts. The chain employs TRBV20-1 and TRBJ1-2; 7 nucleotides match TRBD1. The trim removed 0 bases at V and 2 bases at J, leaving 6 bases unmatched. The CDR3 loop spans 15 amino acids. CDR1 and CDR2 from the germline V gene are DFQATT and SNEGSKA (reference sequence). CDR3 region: CSARDRGQANYGYTF. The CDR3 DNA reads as TGCAGTGCTAGAGATAGGGGGCAGGCCAACTATGGCTACACCTTC.

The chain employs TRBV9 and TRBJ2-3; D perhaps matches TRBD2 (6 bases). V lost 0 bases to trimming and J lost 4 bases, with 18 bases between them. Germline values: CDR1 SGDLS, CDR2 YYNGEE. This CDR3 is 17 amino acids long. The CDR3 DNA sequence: TGTGCCAGCAGCGTAGGTTTCAGTTGGAGGGTTCCAGATACGCAGTATTTT. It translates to CASSVGFSWRVPDTQYF.

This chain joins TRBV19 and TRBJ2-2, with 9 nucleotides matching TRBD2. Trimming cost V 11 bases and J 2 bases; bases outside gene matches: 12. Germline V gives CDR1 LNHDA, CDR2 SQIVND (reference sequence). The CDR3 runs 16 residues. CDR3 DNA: TGTGCCTCTCGGGTTAGCGGGAGCGGCAACACCGGGGAGCTGTTTTTT. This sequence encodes CASRVSGSGNTGELFF.

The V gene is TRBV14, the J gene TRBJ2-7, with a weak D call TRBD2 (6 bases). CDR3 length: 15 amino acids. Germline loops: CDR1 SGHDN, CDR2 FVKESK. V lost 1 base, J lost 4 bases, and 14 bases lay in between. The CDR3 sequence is CASSQGHGLMYEQYF. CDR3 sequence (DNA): TGTGCCAGCAGCCAAGGACACGGACTAATGTACGAGCAGTACTTC.